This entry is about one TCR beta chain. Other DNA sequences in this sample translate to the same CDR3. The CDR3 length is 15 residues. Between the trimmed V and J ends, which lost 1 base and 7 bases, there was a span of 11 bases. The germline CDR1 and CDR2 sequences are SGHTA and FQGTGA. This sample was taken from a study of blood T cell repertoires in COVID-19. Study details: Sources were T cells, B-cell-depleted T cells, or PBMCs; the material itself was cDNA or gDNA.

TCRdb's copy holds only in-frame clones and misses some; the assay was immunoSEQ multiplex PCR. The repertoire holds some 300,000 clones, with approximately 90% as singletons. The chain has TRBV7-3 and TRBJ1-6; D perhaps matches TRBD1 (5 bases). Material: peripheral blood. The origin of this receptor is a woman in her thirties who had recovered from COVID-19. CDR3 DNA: TGTGCCAGCAGCTTAAGGGGCAGAGACAATTCACCCCTCCACTTT. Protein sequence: CASSLRGRDNSPLHF.